These 9 T cell receptor beta chains came from one sample sequenced in a study of CD8 T cells in Susac syndrome. Reverse transcription of roughly 0.45 to 1 ug RNA used random hexamers. TCRdb re-derived calls from the immunoSEQ multiplex PCR reads in MiXCR, one entry per CDR3 protein. Seen here are some 77,000 distinct CDR3 sequences, just over 90% observed once, and the top ten hold 0.15%. Sequencing was done on a sample of CD4+ T cells from PBMCs. These receptors originate from a human donor with Susac syndrome.

This chain connects TRBV10-3 to TRBJ1-1, with D possibly TRBD1 on 5 matching bases. Trimming shortened V by 6 bases and J by 1 base, and 6 bases separated the two germline ends. The CDR3 runs to 12 residues. Per germline, CDR1 ENHRY and CDR2 SYGVKD. The CDR3 DNA is TGTGCCATCAGGGGGGGGAACACTGAAGCTTTCTTT. Translated: CAIRGGNTEAFF.

The CDR3 DNA reads TGTGCCAGCAGCTTAAGCCTTGGAAACACCATATATTTT. Translated, it gives CASSLSLGNTIYF. J is TRBJ1-3 and V is TRBV11-2; D gene unclear. The CDR3 is made up of 13 amino acids. Germline-derived CDR1 and CDR2 are SGHAT and FQNNGV. With 2 bases removed from V and 3 bases from J, the gap between germline ends came to 5 bases.

The gene calls are TRBV4-1 and TRBJ2-5; D possibly matches TRBD1 or TRBD2 (6 bases each). CDR1 MGHRA and CDR2 YSYEKL come from the germline V gene. CDR3 length: 17 amino acids. Trimming removed 1 base at V and 5 bases at J, with 20 bases between. For the CDR3, the DNA is TGCGCCAGCAGCCAAGGGGTCGGGGGCCACCTTGAGGAGACCCAGTACTTC. Translated, it gives CASSQGVGGHLEETQYF.

The J gene is TRBJ2-7, the V gene TRBV10-3, with a possible D match to TRBD2 (6 bases). V was cut by 7 bases and J by 2 bases, with 12 bases left in between. Per the germline V gene, CDR1 is ENHRY and CDR2 is SYGVKD. The CDR3 consists of 13 residues. The CDR3 sequence is CAIMGGSAYEQYF. CDR3 sequence (DNA): TGTGCCATCATGGGAGGCAGTGCCTACGAGCAGTACTTC.

The chain carries TRBV7-3 and TRBJ2-3; D gene ambiguous. The germline V gene has CDR1 SGHTA and CDR2 FQGTGA. Trimming shortened V by 0 bases and J by 4 bases, and 8 bases separated the two germline ends. The CDR3 consists of 14 residues. The CDR3 nucleotides are TGTGCCAGCAGCTTAACCGGGCCCCCAGATACGCAGTATTTT. It specifies CASSLTGPPDTQYF.

The rearrangement uses TRBV7-9 and TRBJ1-1; D is perhaps TRBD1 (6 bases). The CDR3 consists of 13 residues. Germline lookup yields CDR1 SEHNR and CDR2 FQNEAQ (reference sequence). V lost 4 bases and J 8 bases, leaving 14 bases between the germline ends. CDR3 in DNA: TGTGCCAGCAGCTCGGAGGCAGGGACAGAAGCTTTCTTT. This sequence encodes CASSSEAGTEAFF.

The chain is built from TRBV12-3 or TRBV12-4 and TRBJ1-4, with D maybe TRBD1 (5 bases). CDR3 size: 15 residues. The V end lost 6 bases, the J end lost 3 bases, and 14 bases lay between the germline ends. This chain's CDR3 is CASRSRGFSNEKLFF. For the CDR3, the DNA is TGTGCCAGCAGGTCCCGGGGGTTCTCTAATGAAAAACTGTTTTTT.

The chain combines TRBV5-1 with TRBJ1-5; D might be TRBD1 (5 bases). The germline CDR1 and CDR2 sequences are SGHRS and YFSETQ. This CDR3 is 14 amino acids long. V was trimmed by 2 bases and J by 5 bases, leaving 11 bases between them. The CDR3 protein is CASSFNTGDQPQHF. The CDR3 DNA sequence: TGCGCCAGCAGCTTTAATACAGGAGATCAGCCCCAGCATTTT. Variable domain in full (rest from reference TRBV5-1 and TRBJ1-5): KAGVTQTPRYLIKTRGQQVTLSCSPISGHRSVSWYQQTPGQGLQFLFEYFSETQRNKGNFPGRFSGRQFSNSRSEMNVSTLELGDSALYLCASSFNTGDQPQHFGDGTRLSIL.

The V gene is TRBV20-1, the J gene TRBJ1-3, with a weak D call TRBD1 (5 bases). The ends were cut back, 3 bases at V and 4 bases at J, with 7 bases in the middle. The V gene's germline CDR1 is DFQATT and CDR2 SNEGSKA (reference sequence). This CDR3 is 12 amino acids long. The CDR3, as DNA: TGCAGTGCTAGGGGGCCAGGAAACACCATATATTTT. Residues: CSARGPGNTIYF.